The 4 T cell receptor beta chains below come from one sample, sequenced in a study of shared clonotypes between healthy human individuals. Using immunoSEQ multiplex PCR, the repertoire was profiled, and TCRdb retains in-frame clones only, with some absent. The sample has approximately 500,000 clones, 79% seen once. The sequencing input was PBMCs. The receptors derive from a woman in her 40s in good health. Some clones in this sample may be carry-over from other donors' samples.

The V gene is TRBV7-2, the J gene TRBJ2-1; D gene uncertain. Germline CDR1 and CDR2: SGHTA and FQGNSA. CDR3 length: 13 amino acids. Trimming took off 0 bases at V and 2 bases at J, with 2 bases between the two ends. CDR3 bases: TGTGCCAGCAGCTTAGCAACCTACAATGAGCAGTTCTTC. It codes for CASSLATYNEQFF.

The CDR3 sequence: CASSTGTGDYEQYF. DNA of the CDR3: TGTGCCAGCTCCACCGGGACAGGAGACTACGAGCAGTACTTC. The V gene is TRBV18, the J gene TRBJ2-7; TRBD1 matches 8 bases. The trim removed 6 bases at V and 3 bases at J, leaving 7 bases unmatched. This CDR3 has 14 amino acids. Germline CDR1 reads KGHSH; CDR2 reads LQKENI.

This clone was seen a single time. This sequence joins TRBV7-9 and TRBJ2-3; the match to TRBD2 covers 7 bases. The V and J ends lost 5 bases and 2 bases, in that order; junction bases with no gene match: 16. CDR1 is SEHNR and CDR2 is FQNEAQ in the germline V gene (reference sequence). The CDR3 is 18 residues long. The CDR3 bases are TGTGCCAGCAGCCCCCGGATTGTGCTAGCGGCAATCACAGATACGCAGTATTTT. This encodes CASSPRIVLAAITDTQYF.

This chain links TRBV7-2 with TRBJ2-2; no definite D call. Between the trimmed V and J ends, which lost 5 bases and 15 bases, there was a span of 13 bases. The length of the CDR3 is 11 residues. Looked up from germline, CDR1 is SGHTA and CDR2 is FQGNSA. The CDR3 loop reads CASSPQLVLFF. For the CDR3, the DNA is TGTGCCAGCAGCCCGCAACTCGTTTTGTTTTTT.